Each of the 14 T cell receptor beta chains below was sequenced from the same sample in a study of tumor-infiltrating lymphocytes in localized non-small cell lung cancer. Clones were read by immunoSEQ multiplex PCR, and TCRdb kept only the in-frame ones, dropping some. The sample lists several thousand clones, 74% occurring once. The sequenced sample was uninvolved lung tissue not adjacent to the tumor. Source of these receptors: a human donor with non-small cell lung cancer.

V usage is TRBV7-2 and J usage is TRBJ2-5, with D possibly matching TRBD2 (5 bases). This CDR3 has 15 residues. Germline CDR1 reads SGHTA; CDR2 reads FQGNSA. The germline V and J ends were trimmed by 1 base and 4 bases, with 13 bases remaining between them. The CDR3 region is CASSLVGRGAETQYF. The CDR3 DNA is TGTGCCAGCAGCTTAGTAGGCCGGGGAGCAGAGACCCAGTACTTC.

V is TRBV5-1 and J is TRBJ2-2; TRBD2 matches 8 bases. The germline V gene has CDR1 SGHRS and CDR2 YFSETQ. The junction had 8 bases not matched to a gene; V was cut back by 4 bases and J by 3 bases. The length of the CDR3 is 16 residues. The CDR3 sequence is CASSRGGSRDTGELFF. In nucleotides, the CDR3 is TGCGCCAGCAGCCGGGGGGGGTCGAGGGACACCGGGGAGCTGTTTTTT.

The gene calls are TRBV27 and TRBJ2-7, with 8 bases that match TRBD2. This CDR3 has 16 residues. Per the germline V gene, CDR1 is MNHEY and CDR2 is SMNVEV (reference sequence). The V gene end was trimmed by 5 bases and the J gene end by 5 bases; junction bases not matched to a gene: 14. CDR3 sequence reads: CASSPYGTRAAHEQYF. Written as DNA, the CDR3 is TGTGCCAGCAGTCCATACGGGACTAGAGCGGCCCACGAGCAGTACTTC.

V and J are TRBV13 and TRBJ1-4; D gene uncertain. The CDR3 runs 13 residues. Deletions cut 3 bases from V and 3 bases from J, with 5 bases between. CDR1 and CDR2 from the germline V gene are PRHDT and FYEKMQ (reference sequence). CDR3 sequence (DNA): TGTGCCAGCAGCTTCCAGGCTAATGAAAAACTGTTTTTT. Encoded protein: CASSFQANEKLFF.

The chain joins TRBV5-6 to TRBJ2-3, with D possibly TRBD1 on 5 matching bases. The ends were cut back, 4 bases at V and 4 bases at J, with 7 bases in the middle. This CDR3 spans 12 amino acids. CDR1 is SGHDT, CDR2 YYEEEE, per germline. CDR3 nucleotides: TGTGCCAGCAGCAGGGGTCCAGATACGCAGTATTTT. This codes for CASSRGPDTQYF.

This clone came up once. V gene TRBV30 combines with J gene TRBJ1-3; D might be TRBD1 (6 bases). Germline CDR1 is GTSNPN and CDR2 is SVGIG (reference sequence). The V gene lost 3 bases and the J gene lost 1 base, with 10 bases spanning the gap. CDR3 length: 14 residues. CDR3 DNA: TGTGCCTGGAGCACGACAGGTTCTGGAAACACCATATATTTT. It encodes CAWSTTGSGNTIYF.

The chain joins TRBV7-2 to TRBJ1-4, with D hard to call. Germline V gene lookup returns CDR1 SGHTA and CDR2 FQGNSA. The CDR3 sequence is 15 residues long. V was pared by 3 bases and J by 7 bases, with 15 bases between. CDR3 region: CASSLMQARGEKLFF. CDR3 bases: TGTGCCAGCAGCTTGATGCAGGCTAGAGGTGAAAAACTGTTTTTT.

This clone was seen once. The chain recombines TRBV5-6 with TRBJ2-7; 10 nucleotides line up with TRBD2. The CDR3 extends over 14 amino acids. CDR1 SGHDT and CDR2 YYEEEE come from the germline V gene. Germline trimming cut 5 bases from V and 1 base from J; bases unmatched to any gene: 3. The CDR3: CASRPAGGSYEQYF. DNA for the CDR3: TGTGCCAGCAGACCAGCGGGGGGGTCCTACGAGCAGTACTTC.

The chain employs TRBV7-9 and TRBJ2-5; tentatively, D is TRBD2 (5 bases). Germline CDR1 is SEHNR and CDR2 is FQNEAQ (reference sequence). V was shortened by 6 bases and J by 4 bases, with 12 bases between the two germline ends. The CDR3 covers 13 residues. The CDR3 coding sequence is TGTGCCAGCAGTAGAGGTGCGGGAGAGACCCAGTACTTC. It is translated as CASSRGAGETQYF.

The rearrangement joins TRBV6-5 to TRBJ2-5, with no clear D. CDR1 and CDR2 from the germline V gene are MNHEY and SVGAGI. The CDR3 length is 9 residues. Trimming shortened V by 6 bases and J by 8 bases, and 4 bases separated the two germline ends. CDR3 bases: TGTGCCAGCAGCCGAACCCAGTACTTC. It encodes CASSRTQYF.

This clone is medium-sized (0.01 to 0.1%) by share. This rearrangement joins TRBV7-3 to TRBJ2-1, with D tentatively TRBD2 (5 bases). V lost 6 bases to trimming and J lost 3 bases, with 9 bases between them. CDR3 length: 13 residues. The germline V gene has CDR1 SGHTA and CDR2 FQGTGA. The CDR3 sequence is CASSRGVYNEQFF. The CDR3 DNA is TGTGCCAGCAGTCGGGGAGTCTACAATGAGCAGTTCTTC.

The chain recombines TRBV9 with TRBJ2-1, with D unclear. Between the trimmed V and J ends, which lost 4 bases and 7 bases, there was a span of 9 bases. Germline V CDR1 and CDR2: SGDLS, YYNGEE. The CDR3 has 12 residues. The CDR3 spells CASSPDGNEQFF. The CDR3 bases are TGTGCCAGCAGCCCTGACGGGAATGAGCAGTTCTTC. Full variable domain (outside the CDR3, taken from reference TRBV9 and TRBJ2-1): DSGVTQTPKHLITATGQRVTLRCSPRSGDLSVYWYQQSLDQGLQFLIQYYNGEERAKGNILERFSAQQFPDLHSELNLSSLELGDSALYFCASSPDGNEQFFGPGTRLTVL.

There are a few counts of this clone. The rearrangement links TRBV11-2 to TRBJ2-7; tentatively, D is TRBD1 or TRBD2 (7 bases each). Germline V gives CDR1 SGHAT, CDR2 FQNNGV. The V end lost 4 bases, the J end lost 0 bases, and 13 bases lay between the germline ends. This CDR3 has 15 amino acids. The CDR3 loop is CASSYSGDSSYEQYF. CDR3 nucleotide sequence: TGTGCCAGCAGCTACAGCGGGGACAGCTCCTACGAGCAGTACTTC.

This chain joins TRBV4-1 and TRBJ2-5; D possibly corresponds to TRBD1 (6 bases). Germline V lookup: CDR1 MGHRA, CDR2 YSYEKL. V was clipped by 1 base and J by 5 bases, with 17 bases between them. The CDR3 runs to 16 residues. CDR3 residues: CASSQAPFGGWETQYF. The CDR3 DNA sequence: TGCGCCAGCAGCCAAGCACCTTTTGGGGGCTGGGAGACCCAGTACTTC.